This is a list of T cell receptor beta chains from one sample in a study of patients and donors after allogeneic stem cell transplantation. TCRdb re-analysed the RT-PCR reads in MiXCR, keeping a single row per CDR3 protein. The table lists tens of thousands of distinct CDR3 sequences, roughly 43% of them singletons. Material for sequencing was blood, either unsorted or a sorted T cell fraction (not recorded which). The receptors originated from a human donor who was either an allogeneic HSCT recipient or a stem cell or donor lymphocyte infusion donor (not recorded which). It is not recorded whose cells these are; they may come from a transplant donor. Each CDR3 is given with its conserved first and last residue. The D gene is left open where the match is weak. Clone size is given for some rows only: seen once, a few or many times, or a class if the clone is expanded.

cdr3_aa: CASSQDLMERKGNEQFF
cdr3_nt: TGCGCCAGCAGCCAAGACTTAATGGAGCGGAAAGGCAATGAGCAGTTCTTC
clone_size: .
d_call: .
j_call: TRBJ2-1
v_call: TRBV4-3

cdr3_aa: CASSQDNGYNYGYTF
cdr3_nt: TGTGCCAGCAGCCAAGATAACGGCTATAACTATGGCTACACCTTC
clone_size: .
d_call: .
j_call: TRBJ1-2
v_call: TRBV4-2

cdr3_aa: CASSQKGLMNTEAFF
cdr3_nt: TGCGCCAGCAGCCAAAAAGGGTTAATGAACACTGAAGCTTTCTTT
clone_size: few
d_call: .
j_call: TRBJ1-1
v_call: TRBV4-3

cdr3_aa: CSASLSNQPQHF
cdr3_nt: TGCAGTGCTAGCCTCAGCAATCAGCCCCAGCATTTT
clone_size: .
d_call: .
j_call: TRBJ1-5
v_call: TRBV20-1

cdr3_aa: CASSLSMTGIMNTEAFF
cdr3_nt: TGTGCCAGCAGTTTAAGTATGACAGGGATCATGAACACTGAAGCTTTCTTT
clone_size: .
d_call: TRBD1
j_call: TRBJ1-1
v_call: TRBV28

cdr3_aa: CSARVQGIEAFF
cdr3_nt: TGCAGTGCTAGAGTTCAGGGGATTGAAGCTTTCTTT
clone_size: few
d_call: .
j_call: TRBJ1-1
v_call: TRBV20-1

cdr3_aa: CASSLTKQGINSPLHF
cdr3_nt: TGTGCCAGCAGTTTGACGAAACAGGGGATTAATTCACCCCTCCACTTT
clone_size: .
d_call: TRBD1
j_call: TRBJ1-6
v_call: TRBV27

cdr3_aa: CATELPGLYGYTF
cdr3_nt: TGTGCCACCGAACTACCGGGACTCTATGGCTACACCTTC
clone_size: .
d_call: .
j_call: TRBJ1-2
v_call: TRBV6-1

cdr3_aa: CASSRLAGGPDTQYF
cdr3_nt: TGTGCCAGCAGCCGTCTAGCGGGAGGGCCAGATACGCAGTATTTT
clone_size: .
d_call: TRBD2
j_call: TRBJ2-3
v_call: TRBV5-6

cdr3_aa: CAVGLRETQYF
cdr3_nt: TGTGCCGTGGGACTAAGGGAGACCCAGTACTTC
clone_size: .
d_call: TRBD2
j_call: TRBJ2-5
v_call: TRBV10-3

cdr3_aa: CASSETRGVDTEAFF
cdr3_nt: TGTGCCAGCAGCGAGACTCGGGGGGTTGACACTGAAGCTTTCTTT
clone_size: few
d_call: .
j_call: TRBJ1-1
v_call: TRBV25-1

cdr3_aa: CASSPGASGMAEQFF
cdr3_nt: TGTGCCAGCAGCCCGGGGGCTAGCGGGATGGCTGAGCAGTTCTTC
clone_size: .
d_call: TRBD2
j_call: TRBJ2-1
v_call: TRBV12-3/TRBV12-4

cdr3_aa: CASSFSGSNLYTEAFF
cdr3_nt: TGTGCCAGCAGTTTTTCAGGGTCGAACCTGTACACTGAAGCTTTCTTT
clone_size: .
d_call: .
j_call: TRBJ1-1
v_call: TRBV12-3/TRBV12-4

cdr3_aa: CASRDIRQGLNLFF
cdr3_nt: TGCGCCAGCAGGGATATACGACAGGGCCTAAATCTGTTTTTT
clone_size: .
d_call: TRBD1
j_call: TRBJ1-4
v_call: TRBV4-1

cdr3_aa: CASSWDGGGKLFF
cdr3_nt: TGTGCCAGCAGCTGGGACGGAGGAGGAAAACTGTTTTTT
clone_size: .
d_call: .
j_call: TRBJ1-4
v_call: TRBV7-2

cdr3_aa: CASSSSRITF
cdr3_nt: TGTGCCAGCAGCTCCTCAAGGATTACCTTC
clone_size: few
d_call: .
j_call: TRBJ1-2
v_call: TRBV7-2

cdr3_aa: CASSEVRSSYEQYF
cdr3_nt: TGTGCCAGCAGTGAAGTCAGGAGCTCCTACGAGCAGTACTTC
clone_size: .
d_call: .
j_call: TRBJ2-7
v_call: TRBV6-1

cdr3_aa: CASSYADRPDTQYF
cdr3_nt: TGTGCCAGCAGCTATGCGGACAGGCCGGATACGCAGTATTTT
clone_size: .
d_call: TRBD1
j_call: TRBJ2-3
v_call: TRBV7-2

cdr3_aa: CAISESANTEAFF
cdr3_nt: TGTGCCATCAGTGAGTCGGCGAACACTGAAGCTTTCTTT
clone_size: .
d_call: .
j_call: TRBJ1-1
v_call: TRBV10-3

cdr3_aa: CASKSGLSSGYTF
cdr3_nt: TGTGCCAGCAAATCGGGCTTGTCGTCTGGCTACACCTTC
clone_size: few
d_call: .
j_call: TRBJ1-2
v_call: TRBV12-3/TRBV12-4

cdr3_aa: CASRIPGQGNTGELFF
cdr3_nt: TGTGCCAGCAGGATACCGGGACAGGGGAACACCGGGGAGCTGTTTTTT
clone_size: few
d_call: TRBD1
j_call: TRBJ2-2
v_call: TRBV6-2/TRBV6-3

cdr3_aa: CASSLEWQGSQPQHF
cdr3_nt: TGTGCCAGCAGCTTAGAGTGGCAGGGAAGTCAGCCCCAGCATTTT
clone_size: .
d_call: .
j_call: TRBJ1-5
v_call: TRBV7-2

cdr3_aa: CASSLAGGVSGELFF
cdr3_nt: TGTGCCAGCAGCTTAGCGGGAGGGGTGTCCGGGGAGCTGTTTTTT
clone_size: .
d_call: TRBD2
j_call: TRBJ2-2
v_call: TRBV7-2